These T cell receptor beta chains were read from a single sample in a study of blood T cells in healthy people across ages. Using its own MiXCR run on the 5' RACE reads, TCRdb lists one record per CDR3 protein. This sample carries about 1.1 million distinct CDR3 sequences, around two fifths of them seen once, and the ten largest clones take under 15%. Sequenced material: blood. Every receptor here comes from a man younger than 30 in good health. The CDR3 runs from the conserved cysteine through the conserved F or W. Fields, in order: clone size, D gene, V gene, J gene, CDR3 protein, CDR3 DNA. The D gene is left open where the match is weak. Clone size, where shown, is once, few, many, or a class for clones that have expanded.

size: .
D: TRBD2
V: TRBV10-3
J: TRBJ2-7
CDR3: CAISETRTSGTYEQYF
DNA: TGTGCCATCAGTGAGACTAGGACTAGCGGTACCTACGAGCAGTACTTC

size: .
D: TRBD1
V: TRBV5-1
J: TRBJ1-2
CDR3: CASSSRDSTQLSQYGYTF
DNA: TGCGCCAGCAGCTCCCGGGACAGCACTCAACTATCCCAATATGGCTACACCTTC

size: once
D: .
V: TRBV5-1
J: TRBJ2-1
CDR3: CASSLGGNPSYNEQFF
DNA: TGCGCCAGCAGCTTGGGCGGGAACCCCTCCTACAATGAGCAGTTCTTC

size: few
D: .
V: TRBV20-1
J: TRBJ1-1
CDR3: CSALSFEEGTEAFF
DNA: TGCAGTGCTCTCAGTTTTGAGGAGGGCACTGAAGCTTTCTTT

size: .
D: .
V: TRBV4-1
J: TRBJ1-6
CDR3: CASSQRRGANSPLHF
DNA: TGCGCCAGCAGCCAAAGACGGGGAGCTAATTCACCCCTCCACTTT

size: .
D: .
V: TRBV12-3/TRBV12-4
J: TRBJ1-5
CDR3: CASSLTTGYSNQPQHF
DNA: TGTGCCAGCAGTTTAACGACAGGCTATAGCAATCAGCCCCAGCATTTT

size: .
D: TRBD1
V: TRBV6-2/TRBV6-3
J: TRBJ1-1
CDR3: CASGYRGSGTEAFF
DNA: TGTGCCAGCGGATACAGGGGATCGGGCACTGAAGCTTTCTTT

size: once
D: .
V: TRBV3-1
J: TRBJ2-5
CDR3: CANSQSFNEQYF
DNA: TGTGCCAACAGCCAATCTTTCAATGAGCAGTACTTC

size: .
D: .
V: TRBV10-3
J: TRBJ1-5
CDR3: CAISPSNSNQPQHF
DNA: TGTGCCATCAGCCCCAGTAATAGCAATCAGCCCCAGCATTTT

size: few
D: .
V: TRBV29-1
J: TRBJ1-4
CDR3: CSVLGTAYNEKLFF
DNA: TGCAGCGTCCTCGGGACGGCCTATAATGAAAAACTGTTTTTT

size: .
D: .
V: TRBV2
J: TRBJ1-6
CDR3: CASRDRASSYNSPLHF
DNA: TGTGCCAGCAGGGATAGAGCGAGCTCCTATAATTCACCCCTCCACTTT

size: .
D: TRBD2
V: TRBV9
J: TRBJ2-1
CDR3: CASSEKSSKGLAGYNEQFF
DNA: TGTGCCAGCAGCGAGAAGTCGTCTAAGGGACTAGCGGGCTACAATGAGCAGTTCTTC

size: .
D: .
V: TRBV20-1
J: TRBJ2-3
CDR3: CSARVIPGLADTQYF
DNA: TGCAGTGCTAGAGTTATTCCGGGACTCGCAGATACGCAGTATTTT

size: .
D: TRBD1
V: TRBV19
J: TRBJ1-5
CDR3: CASSRQGASNQPQHF
DNA: TGTGCCAGTAGCCGACAGGGGGCTAGCAATCAGCCCCAGCATTTT

size: .
D: .
V: TRBV5-1
J: TRBJ2-3
CDR3: CASGTEGTDTQYF
DNA: TGCGCCAGCGGTACAGAGGGCACAGATACGCAGTATTTT

size: few
D: .
V: TRBV7-9
J: TRBJ2-5
CDR3: CASSLASRQETQYF
DNA: TGTGCCAGCAGCTTAGCGTCTAGACAAGAGACCCAGTACTTC

size: .
D: .
V: TRBV7-2
J: TRBJ2-5
CDR3: CASSLVSGVKETQYF
DNA: TGTGCCAGCAGCTTAGTTTCTGGGGTTAAGGAGACCCAGTACTTC

size: .
D: .
V: TRBV11-2
J: TRBJ2-7
CDR3: CASSAFSYEQYF
DNA: TGTGCCAGCAGCGCTTTCTCCTACGAGCAGTACTTC

size: many
D: .
V: TRBV6-2/TRBV6-3
J: TRBJ2-1
CDR3: CASSSEDNEQFF
DNA: TGTGCCAGCAGTTCAGAGGACAATGAGCAGTTCTTC

size: .
D: .
V: TRBV28
J: TRBJ1-3
CDR3: CASRKYAGLSGNTIYF
DNA: TGTGCCAGCAGGAAATACGCCGGGCTCTCTGGAAACACCATATATTTT

size: .
D: TRBD1
V: TRBV29-1
J: TRBJ2-3
CDR3: CSVVVGQGVSDTQYF
DNA: TGCAGCGTTGTGGTGGGACAGGGGGTATCGGATACGCAGTATTTT

size: .
D: .
V: TRBV12-3/TRBV12-4
J: TRBJ2-1
CDR3: CASTLMGNEQFF
DNA: TGTGCCAGCACCCTGATGGGGAATGAGCAGTTCTTC

size: .
D: .
V: TRBV6-2/TRBV6-3
J: TRBJ1-2
CDR3: CASSPGRRFLYGYTF
DNA: TGTGCCAGCAGCCCGGGACGCAGATTTTTGTATGGCTACACCTTC

size: .
D: .
V: TRBV20-1
J: TRBJ2-3
CDR3: CSASEGTNTDTQYF
DNA: TGCAGTGCCAGTGAGGGGACCAACACAGATACGCAGTATTTT

size: .
D: TRBD2
V: TRBV10-3
J: TRBJ2-3
CDR3: CAISASSSGDSSTDTQYF
DNA: TGTGCCATCAGTGCTTCGTCTAGCGGGGACTCTAGCACAGATACGCAGTATTTT

size: few
D: .
V: TRBV7-8
J: TRBJ2-4
CDR3: CANSDNSDKNIQYF
DNA: TGTGCCAACAGCGATAACAGCGATAAAAACATTCAGTACTTC

size: many
D: .
V: TRBV12-3/TRBV12-4
J: TRBJ2-7
CDR3: CASSQGQPGSYEQYF
DNA: TGTGCCAGCAGCCAAGGACAGCCGGGGAGCTACGAGCAGTACTTC

size: .
D: TRBD2
V: TRBV6-6
J: TRBJ2-3
CDR3: CASSLNRGGPDTQYF
DNA: TGTGCCAGCAGCTTAAACCGCGGGGGTCCAGATACGCAGTATTTT

size: few
D: .
V: TRBV2
J: TRBJ1-5
CDR3: CASTLRTGRNQPQHF
DNA: TGTGCCAGCACTCTTAGGACGGGACGCAATCAGCCCCAGCATTTT

size: .
D: .
V: TRBV3-1
J: TRBJ1-1
CDR3: CASGPGLNTEAFF
DNA: TGTGCCAGCGGACCAGGGCTGAACACTGAAGCTTTCTTT

size: .
D: .
V: TRBV6-1
J: TRBJ2-4
CDR3: CASRSVAGSENIQYF
DNA: TGTGCCAGCAGGTCAGTCGCTGGTTCCGAAAACATTCAGTACTTC

size: many
D: TRBD1
V: TRBV9
J: TRBJ2-1
CDR3: CASSAEGQVGYNEQFF
DNA: TGTGCCAGCAGCGCTGAGGGACAGGTGGGATACAATGAGCAGTTCTTC

size: few
D: .
V: TRBV4-3
J: TRBJ2-7
CDR3: CASSQERGRGFYEQYF
DNA: TGCGCCAGCAGCCAAGAGAGGGGTAGGGGGTTCTACGAGCAGTACTTC

size: few
D: TRBD1
V: TRBV7-9
J: TRBJ2-3
CDR3: CASSYGATGSTDTQYF
DNA: TGTGCCAGCAGCTATGGGGCGACAGGGTCCACAGATACGCAGTATTTT

size: .
D: TRBD1
V: TRBV10-3
J: TRBJ2-7
CDR3: CAIRGDRGDLRTYEQYF
DNA: TGTGCCATCAGGGGGGACAGGGGGGACCTCAGAACCTACGAGCAGTACTTC

size: .
D: .
V: TRBV6-1
J: TRBJ2-7
CDR3: CASSAGPYYKQYF
DNA: TGTGCCAGCAGTGCGGGACCTTACTACAAGCAGTACTTC

size: .
D: TRBD2
V: TRBV20-1
J: TRBJ2-7
CDR3: CRLLAGRSYEQYF
DNA: TGCAGACTGCTAGCGGGTCGCTCCTACGAGCAGTACTTC